The entry below describes one T cell receptor beta chain. This sample is part of a study of blood T cell repertoires in COVID-19. In the study overall: PBMCs, B-cell-depleted T cells, or T cells were the source of the cDNA or gDNA that made up the material.

Per the authors' pipeline: It was from reference gene primer amplification that nucleated cell counts were estimated. Measured with immunoSEQ multiplex PCR; TCRdb has only the in-frame clones, and not every one. Clonal size and the V and J genes are those of that table, whereas D and trimming came from the DNA. The sample shows about 400,000 clones, over 85% of them seen only once. The ends were cut back, 3 bases at V and 2 bases at J, with 14 bases in the middle. Germline loops: CDR1 DFQATT, CDR2 SNEGSKA (reference sequence). The CDR3 runs 15 residues. The chain uses TRBV20-1 and TRBJ1-3, with a tentative D call TRBD1 (5 bases). Material for sequencing was PBMCs or T cells enriched from blood (not recorded which). The TCR was taken from a woman in her 30s who had recovered from COVID-19. CDR3 amino acids: CSASGEGITGNTIYF. CDR3 DNA sequence: TGCAGTGCTAGTGGGGAGGGGATCACTGGAAACACCATATATTTT.